This T cell receptor beta chain was retrieved from a study of T cell responses to AZD1222 COVID-19 vaccine. The overall study: Pooled together were second doses at about 4 or about 12 weeks. Study outcomes and limitations: The CD4 TCRs associated with vaccination extended across spike and predominated at 160-218 and 743-854. Targets within unmutated variant regions were reportedly found for nearly half of spike-specific TCRs. Donors were largely white British and mainly female; clonal diversity was possibly underestimated.

Sequencing was performed with immunoSEQ multiplex PCR; in TCRdb, only in-frame clones are kept and a portion is missing. The data contain around 110,000 clones, roughly 90% of them singletons. About this clone: Its specificity is not known.

This TCR derives from an adult in good health. Sequenced material: peripheral blood, taken on day 0 of AZD1222 vaccination.

CDR3 in amino acids: CASSIIPGRGTEAFF. Written as DNA, the CDR3 is TGTGCCAGTAGTATAATCCCAGGGAGGGGTACTGAAGCTTTCTTT. The gene calls are TRBV19 and TRBJ1-1; the D gene is possibly TRBD1 (5 bases). V gave up 2 bases and J gave up 5 bases, with 15 bases separating them. The germline V gene has CDR1 LNHDA and CDR2 SQIVND (reference sequence). This CDR3 region has 15 residues.